This TCR beta chain was retrieved from a study of shared clonotypes between healthy human individuals. This table comes from immunoSEQ multiplex PCR, and its TCRdb copy is limited to in-frame clones, with some not included. The sample includes around 300,000 clones, more than 75% of them seen just once. Trimming took off 2 bases at V and 1 base at J, with 6 bases between the two ends. This CDR3 is built from 14 residues. The germline CDR1 and CDR2 sequences are SGDLS and YYNGEE. Concerning this clone: Other DNA sequences in the sample encode the same CDR3.

The chain recombines TRBV9 with TRBJ2-2; no clear D gene. The sample taken for sequencing was memory CD8+ T cells sorted from blood. Sample subset: CD45RO+ cells pooled with CCR7-negative TemRA cells. The TCR comes from a man aged 18 to 29 in good health. CDR3 sequence reads: CASSVGGNTGELFF. The CDR3 nucleotides are TGTGCCAGCAGCGTGGGTGGGAACACCGGGGAGCTGTTTTTT.